A single sample gave rise to the 5 T cell receptor beta chains below, sequenced in a study of blood T cell repertoires in COVID-19. The table came from immunoSEQ multiplex PCR; TCRdb's copy has only in-frame clones and leaves some out. The profile shows about 300,000 clones, approximately 89% of them singletons. The sample comprised PBMCs or T cells enriched from blood (not recorded which). The receptor set was obtained from a woman aged 50 to 65 who had been exposed to COVID-19.

This chain joins TRBV7-6 and TRBJ2-6; no firm D call. CDR3 length: 14 amino acids. Deletions cut 5 bases from V and 2 bases from J, with 7 bases between. Germline CDR1 SGHVS, CDR2 FNYEAQ. The CDR3 DNA reads as TGTGCCAGCAGCCCCCAGACTGGGGCCAACGTCCTGACTTTC. Protein product: CASSPQTGANVLTF.

This clone was counted a few times. The chain links TRBV6-1 to TRBJ2-7; 9 nucleotides match TRBD1. Losses at the gene ends were 1 base for V and 4 bases for J; bases not matched to a gene: 11. Germline CDR1 MNHNS, CDR2 SASEGT. This CDR3 has 17 residues. CDR3: CASSEVRTGALSYEQYF. The DNA for the CDR3 is TGTGCCAGCAGTGAAGTCAGGACAGGGGCGCTATCATACGAGCAGTACTTC.

The V and J genes are TRBV11-2 and TRBJ1-6; 7 nucleotides agree with TRBD1. Germline loops: CDR1 SGHAT, CDR2 FQNNGV. This CDR3 has 15 amino acids. With 5 bases clipped from V and 10 bases from J, the junction kept 11 bases outside the gene matches. This CDR3 reads CASSRPGQLISPLHF. CDR3 nucleotide sequence: TGTGCCAGCAGCCGCCCGGGACAGTTAATCTCACCCCTCCACTTT.

The V and J genes are TRBV5-8 and TRBJ1-2; no clear D. Germline V gene sequence: CDR1 SGHTS, CDR2 YDEGEE. Trimming shortened V by 0 bases and J by 8 bases, and 11 bases separated the two germline ends. CDR3 size: 13 residues. The CDR3 is CASSLAYLAGYTF. The CDR3 nucleotides are TGTGCCAGCAGCTTGGCGTACTTAGCAGGCTACACCTTC.

The V gene is TRBV4-2, the J gene TRBJ2-3, with TRBD1 matching over 9 bases. Germline V gene data show CDR1 as LGHNA and CDR2 as YNFKEQ. The CDR3 extends over 16 amino acids. The V and J ends lost 4 bases and 5 bases, in that order; junction bases with no gene match: 10. The CDR3 DNA is TGTGCCAGCAGCCCTCGCGGACAGGGGTATGAAGATACGCAGTATTTT. This codes for CASSPRGQGYEDTQYF.